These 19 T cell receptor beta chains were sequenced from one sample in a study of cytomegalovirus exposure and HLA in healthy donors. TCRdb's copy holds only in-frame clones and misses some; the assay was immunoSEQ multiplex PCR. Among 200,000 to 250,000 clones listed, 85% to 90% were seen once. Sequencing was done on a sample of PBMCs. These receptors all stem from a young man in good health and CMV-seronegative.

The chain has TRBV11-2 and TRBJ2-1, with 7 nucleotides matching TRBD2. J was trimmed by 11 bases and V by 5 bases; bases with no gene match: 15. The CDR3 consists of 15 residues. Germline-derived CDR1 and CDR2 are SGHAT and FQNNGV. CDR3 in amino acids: CASSPLWRESVKQFF. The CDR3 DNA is TGTGCCAGCAGCCCCCTGTGGCGGGAGAGTGTAAAGCAGTTCTTC. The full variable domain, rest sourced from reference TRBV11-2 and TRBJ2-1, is EAGVAQSPRYKIIEKRQSVAFWCNPISGHATLYWYQQILGQGPKLLIQFQNNGVVDDSQLPKDRFSAERLKGVDSTLKIQPAKLEDSAVYLCASSPLWRESVKQFFGPGTRLTVL.

CDR3 protein: CATSRASGRAYRWNEQFF. The CDR3 DNA follows: TGTGCCACCAGCAGAGCTAGCGGGAGGGCTTACAGGTGGAATGAGCAGTTCTTC. J is TRBJ2-1 and V is TRBV15; 12 bases line up with TRBD2. Per germline, CDR1 LNHNV and CDR2 YYDKDF (reference sequence). CDR3 length: 18 amino acids. V lost 1 base and J lost 7; bases outside the gene matches: 11.

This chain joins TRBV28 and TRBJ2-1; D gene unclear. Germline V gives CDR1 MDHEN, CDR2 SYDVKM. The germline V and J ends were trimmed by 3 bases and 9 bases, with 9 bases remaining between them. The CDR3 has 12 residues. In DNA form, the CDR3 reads TGTGCCAGCAGTTTTCTTGGCGGTGAGCAGTTCTTC. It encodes CASSFLGGEQFF.

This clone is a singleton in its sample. The CDR3 region is CASSITPSGGAKTPSHEQYF. The CDR3 bases are TGTGCCAGCAGCATTACCCCTAGCGGGGGGGCCAAGACCCCCAGCCACGAGCAGTACTTC. The V and J genes are TRBV6-7 and TRBJ2-7; 12 bases are shared with TRBD2. Being an ORF, TRBV6-7 has a function that is uncertain. Losses at the gene ends were 6 bases for V and 5 bases for J; bases not matched to a gene: 23. The CDR3 has 20 residues.

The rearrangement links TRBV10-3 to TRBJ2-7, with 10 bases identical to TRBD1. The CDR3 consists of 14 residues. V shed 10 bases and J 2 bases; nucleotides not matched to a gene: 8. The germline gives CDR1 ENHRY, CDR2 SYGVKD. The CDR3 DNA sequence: TGTGCCAGGGACAGGGGTCGTCGTGCCTACGAGCAGTACTTC. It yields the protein CARDRGRRAYEQYF.

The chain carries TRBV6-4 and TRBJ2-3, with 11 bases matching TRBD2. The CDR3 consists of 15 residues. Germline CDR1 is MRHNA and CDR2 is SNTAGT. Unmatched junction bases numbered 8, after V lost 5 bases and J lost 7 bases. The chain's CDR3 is CASSRLAGSVNTQYF. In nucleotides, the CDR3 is TGTGCCAGCAGTAGACTAGCGGGATCGGTAAATACGCAGTATTTT.

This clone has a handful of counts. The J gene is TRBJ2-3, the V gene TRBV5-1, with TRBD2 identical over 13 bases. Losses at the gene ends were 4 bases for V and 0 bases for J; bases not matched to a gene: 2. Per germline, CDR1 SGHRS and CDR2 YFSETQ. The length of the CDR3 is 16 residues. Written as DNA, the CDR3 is TGCGCCAGCAGCCCGGGACTAGCGGGGAGCACAGATACGCAGTATTTT. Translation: CASSPGLAGSTDTQYF. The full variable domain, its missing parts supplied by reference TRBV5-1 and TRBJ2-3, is KAGVTQTPRYLIKTRGQQVTLSCSPISGHRSVSWYQQTPGQGLQFLFEYFSETQRNKGNFPGRFSGRQFSNSRSEMNVSTLELGDSALYLCASSPGLAGSTDTQYFGPGTRLTVL.

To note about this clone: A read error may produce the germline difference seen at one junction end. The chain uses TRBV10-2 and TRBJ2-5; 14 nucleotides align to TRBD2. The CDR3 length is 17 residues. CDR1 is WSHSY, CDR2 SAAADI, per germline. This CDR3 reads CASSGTSGGTTWEIQYF. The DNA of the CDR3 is TGCGCCAGCAGTGGGACTAGCGGGGGGACCACGTGGGAGATCCAGTACTTC.

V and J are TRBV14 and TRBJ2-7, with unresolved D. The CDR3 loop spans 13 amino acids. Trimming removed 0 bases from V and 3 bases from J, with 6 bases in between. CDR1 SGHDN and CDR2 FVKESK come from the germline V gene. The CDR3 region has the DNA TGTGCCAGCAGCCAAGATCTCGTCTACGAGCAGTACTTC. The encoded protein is CASSQDLVYEQYF.

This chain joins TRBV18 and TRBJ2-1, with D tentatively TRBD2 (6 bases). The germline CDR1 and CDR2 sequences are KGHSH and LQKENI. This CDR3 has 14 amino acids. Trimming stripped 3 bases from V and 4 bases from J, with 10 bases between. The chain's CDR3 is CASSPPGVYNEQFF. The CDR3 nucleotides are TGTGCCAGCTCACCGCCGGGGGTATACAATGAGCAGTTCTTC.

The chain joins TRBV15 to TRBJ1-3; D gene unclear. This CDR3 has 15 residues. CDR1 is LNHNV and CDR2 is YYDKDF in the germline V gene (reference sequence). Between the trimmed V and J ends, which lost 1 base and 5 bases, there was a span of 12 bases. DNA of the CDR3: TGTGCCACCAGCAGAGCCGCCAGCGAGCGAAACACCATATATTTT. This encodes CATSRAASERNTIYF.

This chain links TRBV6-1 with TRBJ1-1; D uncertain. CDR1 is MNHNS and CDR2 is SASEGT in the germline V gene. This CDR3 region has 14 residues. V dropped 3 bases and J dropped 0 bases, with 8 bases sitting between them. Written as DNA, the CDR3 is TGTGCCAGCAGTGATTACGGGTTGAACACTGAAGCTTTCTTT. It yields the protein CASSDYGLNTEAFF.

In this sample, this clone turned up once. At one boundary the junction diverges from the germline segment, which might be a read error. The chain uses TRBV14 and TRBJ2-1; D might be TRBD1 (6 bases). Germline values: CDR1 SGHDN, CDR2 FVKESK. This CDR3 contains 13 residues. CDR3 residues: CASSQIRQAGSIF. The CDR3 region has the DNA TGTGCCAGCAGCCAGATCCGACAGGCAGGGTCCATCTTC.

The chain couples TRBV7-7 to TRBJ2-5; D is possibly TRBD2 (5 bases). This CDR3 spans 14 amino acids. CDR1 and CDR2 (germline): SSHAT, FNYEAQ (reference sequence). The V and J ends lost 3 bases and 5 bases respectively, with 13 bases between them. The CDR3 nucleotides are TGTGCCAGCAGCTTGGCCGAGGGATCGGAGACCCAGTACTTC. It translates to CASSLAEGSETQYF.

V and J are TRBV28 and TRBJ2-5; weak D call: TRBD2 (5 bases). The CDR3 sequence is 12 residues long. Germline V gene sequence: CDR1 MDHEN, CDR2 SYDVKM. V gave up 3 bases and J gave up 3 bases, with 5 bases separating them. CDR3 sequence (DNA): TGTGCCAGCAGTTTCGGGAAAGAGACCCAGTACTTC. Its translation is CASSFGKETQYF.

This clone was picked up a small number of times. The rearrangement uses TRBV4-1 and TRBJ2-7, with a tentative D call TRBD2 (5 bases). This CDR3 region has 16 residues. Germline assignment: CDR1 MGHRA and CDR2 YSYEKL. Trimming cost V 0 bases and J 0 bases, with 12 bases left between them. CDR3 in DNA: TGCGCCAGCAGCCAAGAAGGAGGCGCGGTCTCCTACGAGCAGTACTTC. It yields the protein CASSQEGGAVSYEQYF.

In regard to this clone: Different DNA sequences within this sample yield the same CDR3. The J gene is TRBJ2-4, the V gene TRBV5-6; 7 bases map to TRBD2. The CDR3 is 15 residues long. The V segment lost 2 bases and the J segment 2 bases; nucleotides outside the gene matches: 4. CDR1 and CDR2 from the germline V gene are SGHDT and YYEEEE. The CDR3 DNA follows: TGTGCCAGCAGCTTAAGAGCGGGATCCAAAAACATTCAGTACTTC. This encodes CASSLRAGSKNIQYF.

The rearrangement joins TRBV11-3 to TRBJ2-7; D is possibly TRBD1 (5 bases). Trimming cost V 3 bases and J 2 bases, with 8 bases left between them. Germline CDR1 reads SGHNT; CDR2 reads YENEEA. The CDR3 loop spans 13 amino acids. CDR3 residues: CASSFQGTYEQYF. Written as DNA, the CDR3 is TGTGCCAGCAGCTTTCAGGGAACCTACGAGCAGTACTTC.

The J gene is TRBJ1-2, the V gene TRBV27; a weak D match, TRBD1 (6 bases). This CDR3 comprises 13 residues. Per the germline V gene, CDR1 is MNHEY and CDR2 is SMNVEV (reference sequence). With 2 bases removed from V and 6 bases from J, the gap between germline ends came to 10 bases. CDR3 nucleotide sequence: TGTGCCAGCAGTTTAGGGGGCGCTAATGGCTACACCTTC. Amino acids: CASSLGGANGYTF.